Shown below are 27 T cell receptor beta chains from a single sample sequenced in a study of blood T cells in healthy people across ages (dated by TCRdb to 2013 to 2016). The receptor library was made with 5' RACE. A second PCR of roughly 7 to 11 cycles was performed with a sample-barcoded 5' primer and a J-beta primer mix. In-frame beta chains were kept once TCRdb had trimmed the public reads at Q25 with fastp and called clones with MiXCR. Entries that share a CDR3 protein sequence are merged under the most common genes and DNA. For this sample there are some 1,800,000 distinct CDR3 sequences; about two fifths appear just once. The ten biggest clones cover more than 20% of the sample. Sequenced input: blood. These receptors all come from a human donor in good health.

The V and J genes are TRBV29-1 and TRBJ2-5; 7 positions match TRBD2. Germline-derived CDR1 and CDR2 are SQVTM and ANQGSEA. Trimming cost V 7 bases and J 11 bases; bases outside gene matches: 13. CDR3 length: 12 amino acids. CDR3 bases: TGCAGCGGTAAGACTAGCTACAATGAGCAGTACTTC. As protein: CSGKTSYNEQYF.

The CDR3, as DNA: TGTGCCAGCAGCGTAGCTCACAGCGGGGGGGGAGATACGCAGTATTTT. This sequence encodes CASSVAHSGGGDTQYF. This rearrangement joins TRBV9 to TRBJ2-3; 10 nucleotides match TRBD2. Germline V gene lookup returns CDR1 SGDLS and CDR2 YYNGEE. The CDR3 is made up of 16 amino acids. V lost 0 bases and J lost 5; bases outside the gene matches: 6.

The V and J genes are TRBV7-9 and TRBJ2-6; no clear D. Between the trimmed V and J ends, which lost 3 bases and 0 bases, there was a span of 6 bases. Germline V lookup: CDR1 SEHNR, CDR2 FQNEAQ (reference sequence). CDR3 length: 15 amino acids. In DNA, the CDR3 is TGTGCCAGCAGCTTGTACCTCTCTGGGGCCAACGTCCTGACTTTC. Translating it yields CASSLYLSGANVLTF.

The chain has TRBV4-3 and TRBJ1-4, with D possibly TRBD1 on 5 matching bases. Trimming took off 4 bases at V and 7 bases at J, with 16 bases between the two ends. The CDR3 length is 15 residues. The germline gives CDR1 LGHNA, CDR2 YSLEER. This CDR3 reads CASSPWGGEAEKLFF. The DNA of the CDR3 is TGCGCCAGCAGCCCCTGGGGGGGTGAAGCTGAAAAACTGTTTTTT.

The chain couples TRBV5-1 to TRBJ1-1, with D perhaps TRBD1 (6 bases). This CDR3 is 13 amino acids long. Germline CDR1 and CDR2: SGHRS and YFSETQ. Trimming removed 6 bases at V and 6 bases at J, with 15 bases between. CDR3 protein: CASTNTGSPEAFF. CDR3 coding DNA: TGCGCCAGCACCAACACAGGGAGCCCTGAAGCTTTCTTT.

This clonotype was observed once. The rearrangement links TRBV5-6 to TRBJ1-1; D gene uncertain. In germline, CDR1 is SGHDT, CDR2 YYEEEE. With 1 base removed from V and 11 bases from J, the gap between germline ends came to 15 bases. The CDR3 is made up of 13 amino acids. CDR3 bases: TGTGCCAGCAGCTTGACCTCCGGAGATTGGGCTTTCTTT. This encodes CASSLTSGDWAFF.

The sample holds one count of this clonotype. V usage is TRBV29-1 and J usage is TRBJ1-1, with D unclear. Germline CDR1 and CDR2: SQVTM and ANQGSEA. V was clipped by 3 bases and J by 11 bases, with 10 bases between them. CDR3 length: 10 residues. The CDR3 region has the DNA TGCAGCGTTGAGTCGGGTGGGGCTTTCTTT. Its protein is CSVESGGAFF.

This rearrangement joins TRBV28 to TRBJ2-4, with TRBD1 matching 10 bases. V lost 8 bases and J lost 5; bases outside the gene matches: 6. The germline gives CDR1 MDHEN, CDR2 SYDVKM. This CDR3 spans 14 amino acids. As DNA, the CDR3 is TGTGCCAGCGCTCGGACAGGGGGTCAAAACATTCAGTACTTC. Its protein product is CASARTGGQNIQYF.

The chain uses TRBV11-3 and TRBJ2-1; TRBD1 aligns across 11 bases. Losses at the gene ends were 4 bases for V and 3 bases for J; bases not matched to a gene: 11. The germline gives CDR1 SGHNT, CDR2 YENEEA. The CDR3 is made up of 18 amino acids. The CDR3 DNA sequence: TGTGCCAGCAGCTCCAGCCGGGACAGGGGGAAGGGCTACAATGAGCAGTTCTTC. It translates to CASSSSRDRGKGYNEQFF.

This clonotype was counted only a few times. This chain links TRBV28 with TRBJ1-2; 10 nucleotides agree with TRBD1. The CDR3 spans 16 residues. Germline V lookup: CDR1 MDHEN, CDR2 SYDVKM. The junction had 14 bases not matched to a gene; V was cut back by 6 bases and J by 7 bases. The CDR3 loop is CASSPKPGQGSGGYTF. DNA of the CDR3: TGTGCCAGCAGCCCAAAACCGGGACAGGGGAGTGGTGGCTACACCTTC.

This clonotype was seen a few times. The J gene is TRBJ2-1, the V gene TRBV4-1; D is undetermined. V dropped 2 bases and J dropped 5 bases, with 7 bases sitting between them. The germline V gene encodes CDR1 MGHRA and CDR2 YSYEKL. There are 13 residues in the CDR3. The CDR3 DNA follows: TGCGCCAGCAGCCAATCCCCGGACAATGAGCAGTTCTTC. This encodes CASSQSPDNEQFF.

The J gene is TRBJ2-3, the V gene TRBV25-1; TRBD2 agrees at 11 bases. J gave up 5 bases and V 2 bases, and 3 bases lay outside the gene matches. The V gene's germline CDR1 is MGHDK and CDR2 SYGVNS. The CDR3 runs to 15 residues. The CDR3 DNA is TGTGCCAGCAGTGAACTAGCGGGGGGTCAAGATACGCAGTATTTT. It yields the protein CASSELAGGQDTQYF.

This rearrangement joins TRBV27 to TRBJ2-1, with D tentatively TRBD2 (5 bases). Per the germline V gene, CDR1 is MNHEY and CDR2 is SMNVEV (reference sequence). This CDR3 is 13 amino acids long. Trimming removed 7 bases at V and 10 bases at J, with 17 bases between. As DNA, the CDR3 is TGTGCCAGCACCGGGATCCCCTTCAACGAGCAGTTCTTC. It yields the protein CASTGIPFNEQFF.

This clonotype has only one observation. Here the CDR3 omits its conserved ending phenylalanine or tryptophan, so a read error is the likely source. The V gene is TRBV6-6, the J gene TRBJ2-4; 10 nucleotides match TRBD2. The J call is doubtful: the DNA matches TRBJ2-7 better. Germline V gives CDR1 MNHNY, CDR2 SVGAGI (reference sequence). The CDR3 consists of 14 residues. For the CDR3, the DNA is TGTGCCAGCAGACCGAGCGGGGGGGGTTACGAGCAGTACTGC. Residues: CASRPSGGGYEQYC.

This chain uses TRBV12-3 or TRBV12-4 with TRBJ2-4; D is perhaps TRBD1 or TRBD2 (5 bases each). The CDR3 sequence is 15 residues long. V was trimmed by 6 bases and J by 13 bases, leaving 25 bases between them. The CDR3 nucleotides are TGTGCCAGCAGCCCTTTTGAAGGGGTCGTCTGGGAGCAGTACTTC. This codes for CASSPFEGVVWEQYF.

In its sample, this clonotype was seen a few times. The chain's CDR3 is CASSYQSPSRSLMKKLFF. Here the CDR3 DNA reads TGTGCCAGCAGTTACCAGAGCCCCAGTAGGAGCCTAATGAAAAAACTGTTTTTT. The J gene is TRBJ1-4, the V gene TRBV6-5; D unclear. V was cut by 2 bases and J by 9 bases, with 25 bases left in between. The germline gives CDR1 MNHEY, CDR2 SVGAGI. CDR3 length: 18 amino acids.

The rearrangement links TRBV12-3 or TRBV12-4 to TRBJ2-1; D may correspond to TRBD1 or TRBD2 (5 bases each). The CDR3 totals 15 residues. V was trimmed by 7 bases and J by 5 bases, leaving 18 bases between them. The CDR3 region is CASTRYTGTDNEQFF. CDR3 DNA: TGTGCCAGCACCCGATATACCGGGACGGACAATGAGCAGTTCTTC.

This clonotype was seen more than once but under ten times. V gene TRBV29-1 combines with J gene TRBJ1-2; TRBD1 agrees at 9 bases. V was clipped by 5 bases and J by 3 bases; unmatched bases: 7. The CDR3 extends over 14 amino acids. Germline values: CDR1 SQVTM, CDR2 ANQGSEA. The CDR3 here is CSVLLRDRDYGYTF. DNA for the CDR3: TGCAGCGTTCTACTCCGGGACAGGGACTATGGCTACACCTTC.

This clonotype was counted only a few times. This chain links TRBV15 with TRBJ2-3; 7 nucleotides match TRBD2. The CDR3 is made up of 16 amino acids. Trimming cost V 3 bases and J 5 bases; bases outside gene matches: 11. Germline V gene data show CDR1 as LNHNV and CDR2 as YYDKDF (reference sequence). Here the CDR3 reads CATSSLGGGVRDTQYF. The DNA for the CDR3 is TGTGCCACCAGCAGTCTTGGGGGGGGAGTGAGAGATACGCAGTATTTT.

The V call is TRBV24-1, the J call TRBJ1-2, with D possibly matching TRBD1 (6 bases). CDR3 length: 14 residues. Germline CDR1 reads KGHDR; CDR2 reads SFDVKD. The V gene lost 7 bases and the J gene lost 2 bases, with 13 bases spanning the gap. The CDR3 DNA reads as TGTGCCACCAGATCGGGACACCCGAACTATGGCTACACCTTC. Amino acids: CATRSGHPNYGYTF.

This clonotype was detected a few times. An end of the junction does not agree with germline; a read error may underlie this. This rearrangement joins TRBV28 to TRBJ2-7, with D unclear. CDR1 and CDR2 from the germline V gene are MDHEN and SYDVKM. CDR3 length equals 11 residues. CDR3 in amino acids: CASSRQYGQYF. Here the CDR3 DNA reads TGTGCCAGCAGCCGCCAGTACGGGCAGTACTTC.

This clonotype came up a few times. The rearrangement uses TRBV9 and TRBJ2-5; 7 nucleotides match TRBD2. Germline V gene sequence: CDR1 SGDLS, CDR2 YYNGEE. With 8 bases clipped from V and 5 bases from J, the junction kept 15 bases outside the gene matches. The CDR3 contains 15 residues. The CDR3 spells CASTKGGLTSETQYF. The CDR3, as DNA: TGTGCCAGTACAAAGGGAGGGTTAACCTCGGAGACCCAGTACTTC. The full variable domain, completed using reference TRBV9 and TRBJ2-5, is DSGVTQTPKHLITATGQRVTLRCSPRSGDLSVYWYQQSLDQGLQFLIQYYNGEERAKGNILERFSAQQFPDLHSELNLSSLELGDSALYFCASTKGGLTSETQYFGPGTRLLVL.

The chain links TRBV7-3 to TRBJ2-1; 8 bases fit TRBD1. This CDR3 has 14 residues. Unmatched junction bases numbered 7, after V lost 5 bases and J lost 7 bases. The germline V gene has CDR1 SGHTA and CDR2 FQGTGA. The CDR3 DNA reads as TGTGCCAGCAGCCGCGACAGGGGTCAAAATGAGCAGTTCTTC. Translating it yields CASSRDRGQNEQFF.

This clonotype has a count of ten or more. V usage is TRBV7-3 and J usage is TRBJ2-1; the D is unclear. Germline values: CDR1 SGHTA, CDR2 FQGTGA. This CDR3 region has 15 residues. V dropped 1 base and J dropped 0 bases, with 7 bases sitting between them. CDR3 amino acids: CASSLRSASYNEQFF. The CDR3 region has the DNA TGTGCCAGCAGCTTAAGGAGCGCCTCCTACAATGAGCAGTTCTTC.

The chain couples TRBV28 to TRBJ1-1, with 7 bases matching TRBD1. Germline V gene lookup returns CDR1 MDHEN and CDR2 SYDVKM. V shed 10 bases and J 0 bases; nucleotides not matched to a gene: 8. CDR3 length equals 14 residues. The CDR3 is CATRDSFMNTEAFF. The CDR3 nucleotides are TGTGCCACCCGGGACAGTTTTATGAACACTGAAGCTTTCTTT.

The genes are TRBV5-1 and TRBJ1-1; D ambiguous. This CDR3 spans 17 amino acids. V lost 0 bases to trimming and J lost 0 bases, with 15 bases between them. Germline V CDR1 and CDR2: SGHRS, YFSETQ. This chain's CDR3 is CASSLDRQRSLNTEAFF. The CDR3 DNA is TGCGCCAGCAGCTTGGATAGGCAGCGAAGCCTGAACACTGAAGCTTTCTTT.

This chain links TRBV7-9 with TRBJ2-3; no clear D. The CDR3 length is 13 residues. CDR1 SEHNR and CDR2 FQNEAQ come from the germline V gene (reference sequence). Deletions cut 6 bases from V and 5 bases from J, with 12 bases between. CDR3 bases: TGTGCCAGCAGATTCGGGCGAGGAGATACGCAGTATTTT. It yields the protein CASRFGRGDTQYF.